These 12 T cell receptor beta chains originate from one sample sequenced in a study of T cell responses to AZD1222 COVID-19 vaccine. Using immunoSEQ multiplex PCR, the repertoire was profiled, and TCRdb retains in-frame clones only, with some absent. Altogether around 60,000 clones are present, about 90% being singletons, with the ten largest covering 4.9%. The material was peripheral blood, obtained on day 0 of AZD1222 vaccination. The origin of the receptors is an adult in good health.

V and J are TRBV5-1 and TRBJ1-1, with D possibly TRBD1 on 6 matching bases. Trimming removed 4 bases from V and 5 bases from J, with 12 bases in between. CDR1 is SGHRS and CDR2 is YFSETQ in the germline V gene. CDR3 length equals 13 residues. CDR3 sequence: CASSPGVGTEAFF. DNA of the CDR3: TGCGCCAGCAGCCCAGGGGTGGGGACTGAAGCTTTCTTT.

This clone was recorded a few times. The chain recombines TRBV5-1 with TRBJ1-2, with 9 bases aligning to TRBD1. The CDR3 extends over 15 amino acids. V shed 4 bases and J 2 bases; nucleotides not matched to a gene: 6. The V gene's germline CDR1 is SGHRS and CDR2 YFSETQ. The CDR3 region has the DNA TGCGCCAGCAGCGAGGACAGGGGCAAGAACTATGGCTACACCTTC. Amino acid sequence: CASSEDRGKNYGYTF.

The chain has TRBV5-1 and TRBJ1-3, with D perhaps matching TRBD1 (6 bases). The V end lost 1 base, the J end lost 3 bases, and 8 bases lay between the germline ends. The CDR3 consists of 14 residues. Germline V gene lookup returns CDR1 SGHRS and CDR2 YFSETQ. CDR3 in DNA: TGCGCCAGCAGCTTGTCAGGGGATGGAAACACCATATATTTT. Its protein is CASSLSGDGNTIYF.

The rearrangement links TRBV19 to TRBJ2-3; D might be TRBD2 (7 bases). Trimming left V 3 bases short and J 3 bases short, with 13 bases between. This CDR3 region has 15 residues. Germline V gene lookup returns CDR1 LNHDA and CDR2 SQIVND (reference sequence). The CDR3, as DNA: TGTGCCAGTAGTATGTCCGGGGGGCGGACAGATACGCAGTATTTT. Encoded protein: CASSMSGGRTDTQYF.

The genes are TRBV10-3 and TRBJ1-5; D is uncertain. The V and J ends lost 3 bases and 9 bases respectively, with 9 bases between them. Germline V gene lookup returns CDR1 ENHRY and CDR2 SYGVKD. The CDR3 covers 12 residues. The CDR3 region is CAISDLRGPQHF. CDR3 sequence (DNA): TGTGCCATCAGTGACCTACGTGGGCCCCAGCATTTT.

The J gene is TRBJ1-5, the V gene TRBV5-8; D not resolved. The CDR3 covers 15 residues. V lost 0 bases and J 3 bases, leaving 10 bases between the germline ends. From germline, CDR1 is SGHTS and CDR2 YDEGEE. CDR3 DNA: TGTGCCAGCAGCTTGGGTCAGAAAATCAATCAGCCCCAGCATTTT. Protein product: CASSLGQKINQPQHF.

The V call is TRBV5-1, the J call TRBJ2-1; 11 nucleotides align to TRBD1. From germline, CDR1 is SGHRS and CDR2 YFSETQ. The J segment lost 9 bases and the V segment lost 0 bases, leaving 5 bases of the junction unmatched. This CDR3 has 15 residues. CDR3 sequence: CASSLEGTGGGEQFF. The CDR3 DNA is TGCGCCAGCAGCTTGGAAGGGACAGGGGGAGGTGAGCAGTTCTTC.

This sequence joins TRBV5-1 and TRBJ1-2; no definite D call. Germline V gene sequence: CDR1 SGHRS, CDR2 YFSETQ. Trimming took off 4 bases at V and 4 bases at J, with 14 bases between the two ends. The CDR3 totals 14 residues. In nucleotides, the CDR3 is TGCGCCAGCAGCCTCCGGGAGCGATCCTATGGCTACACCTTC. Protein product: CASSLRERSYGYTF.

This chain joins TRBV6-6 and TRBJ2-7; 7 bases are shared with TRBD1. Trimming took 7 bases from V and 0 from J; bases not matched to a gene: 9. The length of the CDR3 is 15 residues. Germline loops: CDR1 MNHNY, CDR2 SVGAGI (reference sequence). The CDR3 sequence is CASTRRTGHSYEQYF. The CDR3 nucleotides are TGTGCCAGCACCCGAAGGACAGGTCACTCCTACGAGCAGTACTTC.

The J gene is TRBJ1-2, the V gene TRBV7-9; D remains ambiguous. CDR3 size: 12 residues. Looked up from germline, CDR1 is SEHNR and CDR2 is FQNEAQ (reference sequence). Trimming removed 1 base at V and 4 bases at J, with 4 bases between. In DNA form, the CDR3 reads TGTGCCAGCAGCTTAGACAGCTATGGCTACACCTTC. It codes for CASSLDSYGYTF. Complete variable domain (other parts from reference TRBV7-9 and TRBJ1-2): DTGVSQNPRHKITKRGQNVTFRCDPISEHNRLYWYRQTLGQGPEFLTYFQNEAQLEKSRLLSDRFSAERPKGSFSTLEIQRTEQGDSAMYLCASSLDSYGYTFGSGTRLTVV.

This clone was detected a few times. The V gene is TRBV11-2, the J gene TRBJ2-5; D is perhaps TRBD2 (5 bases). The CDR3 is made up of 14 amino acids. Trimming pared 7 bases from V and 5 bases from J, leaving 17 bases between. Germline assignment: CDR1 SGHAT and CDR2 FQNNGV. The CDR3 nucleotides read TGTGCCAGCACCGTGGACCGAGGCGGGGAGACCCAGTACTTC. Translated: CASTVDRGGETQYF.

This sequence joins TRBV5-8 and TRBJ1-1, with D tentatively TRBD1 (5 bases). The V and J ends lost 1 base and 1 base respectively, with 14 bases between them. The CDR3 has 16 residues. The germline V gene encodes CDR1 SGHTS and CDR2 YDEGEE. The CDR3, as DNA: TGTGCCAGCAGCTTGATTTTAGGGGCACGGAACACTGAAGCTTTCTTT. Encoded protein: CASSLILGARNTEAFF.